This T cell receptor beta chain comes out of a study of CD8 T cells in ankylosing spondylitis. General observations from the study: Made up of eight or nine highly homologous variants, a TCR beta motif appeared characteristic of ankylosing spondylitis blood.

CDR3 length: 13 amino acids. V lost 0 bases, J lost 5 bases, and 8 bases lay in between. Per the germline V gene, CDR1 is SGDLS and CDR2 is YYNGEE. In this sample, this clonotype turned up a few times. Its antigen remains unidentified. Using quantitative 5'-RACE with molecular barcodes, the authors made TCR beta libraries. MiXCR was run by TCRdb on the 5' RACE reads, yielding one entry per CDR3 protein. The sample lists approximately 340,000 distinct CDR3 sequences; roughly 15% were seen once. Sample: blood, either unsorted or a sorted T cell fraction (not recorded which). This TCR was recovered from a male donor with ankylosing spondylitis or in good health (not recorded which). The gene calls are TRBV9 and TRBJ1-2, with D hard to call. CDR3 loop: CASSVEAQYGYTF. The CDR3 DNA is TGTGCCAGCAGCGTAGAGGCCCAGTATGGCTACACCTTC.